Below are 27 T cell receptor beta chains sequenced from a single sample in a study of beta chain features in type 1 diabetes. All of the isolated RNA was reverse transcribed, so expressed TCRB transcripts were sequenced. Some clones are missing from TCRdb's copy, which holds only in-frame ones; the method was immunoSEQ multiplex PCR. The sample lists under 550,000 clones; roughly an eighth were seen once. Input material: naive CD4+ T cells from blood. Source of these receptors: a young woman in good health.

This clone was counted between two and nine times. Here the CDR3 reads CASSTAGQTTEAFF. DNA for the CDR3: TGTGCCAGCTCCACAGCCGGACAGACCACTGAAGCTTTCTTT. The chain recombines TRBV18 with TRBJ1-1; D is possibly TRBD1 (6 bases). V lost 6 bases to trimming and J lost 4 bases, with 15 bases between them. From germline, CDR1 is KGHSH and CDR2 LQKENI. This CDR3 spans 14 amino acids.

This clone showed up just a few times. The chain employs TRBV28 and TRBJ2-7, with D possibly being TRBD2 (5 bases). V lost 6 bases, J lost 2 bases, and 11 bases lay in between. CDR1 MDHEN and CDR2 SYDVKM come from the germline V gene. CDR3 length: 13 residues. CDR3 nucleotide sequence: TGTGCCAGCAGGCCGGGGTCAACCTACGAGCAGTACGTC. Translating it yields CASRPGSTYEQYV.

In its sample, this clone was seen a few times. The chain is built from TRBV5-1 and TRBJ2-1; 8 bases line up with TRBD2. CDR3 length: 14 residues. J was trimmed by 9 bases and V by 4 bases; bases with no gene match: 9. CDR1 is SGHRS and CDR2 is YFSETQ in the germline V gene. The CDR3 is CASSDLTSGGEQFF. CDR3 DNA: TGCGCCAGCAGCGATCTAACTAGCGGTGGTGAGCAGTTCTTC.

The CDR3 DNA is TGTGCCAGCAGCTCCCCTGGTAACAGCAATCAGCCCCAGCATTTT. This gives the protein CASSSPGNSNQPQHF. The chain uses TRBV7-9 and TRBJ1-5; D not certain. Germline values: CDR1 SEHNR, CDR2 FQNEAQ (reference sequence). V shed 4 bases and J shed 1 base, with 11 bases lying between them. This CDR3 has 15 amino acids.

This chain joins TRBV28 and TRBJ2-7; weak D call: TRBD1 (6 bases). V gave up 6 bases and J gave up 6 bases, with 15 bases separating them. CDR3 length: 13 amino acids. Germline V gene data show CDR1 as MDHEN and CDR2 as SYDVKM. The CDR3 here is CASSSGHTSEQYV. The CDR3 DNA reads as TGTGCCAGCAGCTCGGGACACACGAGCGAGCAGTACGTC.

This clone was picked up a small number of times. The chain joins TRBV4-3 to TRBJ1-4; no firm D call. Deletions cut 1 base from V and 7 bases from J, with 13 bases between. The CDR3 covers 15 residues. Per germline, CDR1 LGHNA and CDR2 YSLEER. The DNA for the CDR3 is TGCGCCAGCAGCCAAGTTCGCGGGGAAGGTGAAAAACTGTTTTTT. Translated, it gives CASSQVRGEGEKLFF.

This clone has more than one count but fewer than ten. The chain uses TRBV29-1 and TRBJ1-2; the match to TRBD1 covers 7 bases. Per germline, CDR1 SQVTM and CDR2 ANQGSEA. There are 15 residues in the CDR3. V gave up 4 bases and J gave up 6 bases; unmatched junction bases: 14. DNA of the CDR3: TGCAGCGTTGTCGGGACTAGGACAGGACCGAATGGCTACACCTTC. The encoded protein is CSVVGTRTGPNGYTF.

This clone was seen more than once but under ten times. The CDR3 nucleotides read TGTGCCAGCAGACCTAGCGGGGGGGCCGGGCAGTACGTC. This sequence encodes CASRPSGGAGQYV. The gene calls are TRBV27 and TRBJ2-7, with 12 nucleotides matching TRBD2. This CDR3 contains 13 residues. Germline values: CDR1 MNHEY, CDR2 SMNVEV (reference sequence). V was pared by 6 bases and J by 9 bases, with 6 bases of the junction left unmatched.

The chain employs TRBV6-6 and TRBJ1-2; 7 bases align to TRBD1. The junction had 5 bases not matched to a gene; V was cut back by 0 bases and J by 7 bases. Germline values: CDR1 MNHNY, CDR2 SVGAGI (reference sequence). The CDR3 extends over 14 amino acids. The CDR3: CASSYSAQGGGYTF. As DNA, the CDR3 is TGTGCCAGCAGTTACTCTGCCCAGGGGGGTGGCTACACCTTC.

This clone has more than one count but fewer than ten. The gene calls are TRBV14 and TRBJ2-2; D might be TRBD2 (5 bases). The CDR3 spans 16 residues. CDR1 is SGHDN, CDR2 FVKESK, per germline. V lost 0 bases to trimming and J lost 1 base, with 9 bases between them. The CDR3 DNA sequence: TGTGCCAGCAGCCAAGACGGAGGACTGAACACCGGGGAGCTGTTTTTT. Translating it yields CASSQDGGLNTGELFF.

The chain combines TRBV18 with TRBJ2-7; 10 nucleotides match TRBD2. This CDR3 has 14 residues. Unmatched junction bases numbered 8, after V lost 6 bases and J lost 6 bases. Germline V gene data show CDR1 as KGHSH and CDR2 as LQKENI. CDR3 amino acids: CASSPLAGGGEQYF. The CDR3 region has the DNA TGTGCCAGCTCGCCTTTAGCGGGAGGAGGCGAGCAGTACTTC.

Worth noting for this clone: This sample also contains other DNA sequences that code for the same CDR3. The chain is built from TRBV7-9 and TRBJ2-2, with D unclear. The CDR3 loop spans 10 amino acids. Between the trimmed V and J ends, which lost 5 bases and 7 bases, there was a span of 2 bases. Germline CDR1 and CDR2: SEHNR and FQNEAQ (reference sequence). The CDR3, as DNA: TGTGCCAGCAGCGGCGGGGAGCTGTTTTTT. It is translated as CASSGGELFF.

This chain joins TRBV30 and TRBJ1-3, with D unclear. Trimming removed 0 bases from V and 1 base from J, with 4 bases in between. The CDR3 sequence is 13 residues long. Germline values: CDR1 GTSNPN, CDR2 SVGIG (reference sequence). The CDR3 sequence is CAWSVGSGNTIYF. The CDR3 nucleotides read TGTGCCTGGAGTGTAGGGTCTGGAAACACCATATATTTT.

This clone occurred a few times. The J gene is TRBJ2-4, the V gene TRBV6-5; D call uncertain. This CDR3 has 15 residues. V lost 0 bases, J lost 0 bases, and 6 bases lay in between. CDR1 and CDR2 (germline): MNHEY, SVGAGI. The CDR3 DNA reads as TGTGCCAGCAGTTACTCAAGAGTAGCCAAAAACATTCAGTACTTC. This gives the protein CASSYSRVAKNIQYF.

Worth noting for this clone: Additional DNA sequences in this sample encode the identical CDR3. J is TRBJ1-6 and V is TRBV7-9; unclear D gene. Deletions cut 2 bases from V and 10 bases from J, with 6 bases between. The germline V gene encodes CDR1 SEHNR and CDR2 FQNEAQ (reference sequence). The CDR3 runs to 12 residues. The CDR3 coding sequence is TGTGCCAGCAGCTTACCTTCCTCACCCCTCCACTTT. This sequence encodes CASSLPSSPLHF.

The table lists this clone with many counts. The sample carries other DNA sequences with the same CDR3. This chain connects TRBV5-1 to TRBJ2-5; D unresolved. From germline, CDR1 is SGHRS and CDR2 YFSETQ. Trimming removed 1 base at V and 3 bases at J, with 1 base between. The CDR3 covers 11 residues. This chain's CDR3 is CASSLKETQYF. CDR3 nucleotide sequence: TGCGCCAGCAGCTTGAAAGAGACCCAGTACTTC.

This sequence joins TRBV23-1 and TRBJ2-2; 9 nucleotides agree with TRBD1. TRBV23-1 is known as an ORF, though its function is uncertain. CDR3 length: 14 amino acids. J was trimmed by 7 bases and V by 4 bases; bases with no gene match: 4. Here the CDR3 reads CASSPGTGIGELFF. CDR3 in DNA: TGCGCCAGCAGTCCCGGGACAGGGATCGGGGAGCTGTTTTTT.

This clone showed up just a few times. This sequence joins TRBV30 and TRBJ2-2, with D possibly being TRBD1 (6 bases). The CDR3 consists of 14 residues. Trimming removed 2 bases from V and 6 bases from J, with 13 bases in between. Germline CDR1 GTSNPN, CDR2 SVGIG (reference sequence). CDR3 nucleotide sequence: TGTGCCTGGAGTTCGCGACACAGGGCCGGGGAGCTGTTTTTT. Translating gives CAWSSRHRAGELFF.

The V call is TRBV2, the J call TRBJ2-7; weak D call: TRBD2 (5 bases). Trimming removed 6 bases at V and 3 bases at J, with 9 bases between. Germline CDR1 and CDR2: SNHLY and FYNNEI. The CDR3 has 12 residues. CDR3 in DNA: TGTGCCAGCAGGAGGGAGTACTACGAGCAGTACTTC. Its protein product is CASRREYYEQYF.

The J gene is TRBJ2-3, the V gene TRBV5-6, with D maybe TRBD2 (6 bases). The CDR3 loop spans 17 amino acids. Deletions cut 4 bases from V and 3 bases from J, with 21 bases between. CDR1 SGHDT and CDR2 YYEEEE come from the germline V gene. CDR3: CASSRPAGPAGTDTQYF. DNA of the CDR3: TGTGCCAGCAGCCGACCTGCGGGACCCGCCGGAACAGATACGCAGTATTTT.

This clone showed up just a few times. This CDR3 is CASSLMDGRGQPQHF. The DNA for the CDR3 is TGTGCCAGCAGCTTGATGGACGGGAGGGGTCAGCCCCAGCATTTT. The rearrangement links TRBV5-6 to TRBJ1-5; tentatively, D is TRBD1 (5 bases). Trimming took off 1 base at V and 6 bases at J, with 14 bases between the two ends. The CDR3 runs 15 residues. Per the germline V gene, CDR1 is SGHDT and CDR2 is YYEEEE.

The chain carries TRBV12-5 and TRBJ2-7; D remains ambiguous. Germline CDR1 reads LGHNT; CDR2 reads FRNRAP. This CDR3 region has 15 residues. The V gene lost 3 bases and the J gene lost 2 bases, with 14 bases spanning the gap. CDR3 in DNA: TGTGCTAGTGGTTTATCGAGAATACCTGCCTACGAGCAGTACTTC. This codes for CASGLSRIPAYEQYF.

This clone came up a few times. The chain links TRBV28 to TRBJ1-2; tentative D call: TRBD1 (5 bases). This CDR3 is built from 12 residues. Per the germline V gene, CDR1 is MDHEN and CDR2 is SYDVKM. CDR3 protein: CAGQGVTAGYTF. The CDR3 coding sequence is TGTGCTGGGCAGGGAGTCACCGCTGGCTACACCTTC.

This clone turned up a few times. This chain uses TRBV4-3 with TRBJ1-2; D is ambiguous. The length of the CDR3 is 13 residues. The V and J ends lost 0 bases and 8 bases respectively, with 10 bases between them. Germline V gene lookup returns CDR1 LGHNA and CDR2 YSLEER. The CDR3 DNA is TGCGCCAGCAGCCAAGAAGGCGGCGGCGGCTACACCTTC. It encodes CASSQEGGGGYTF.

A few counts support this clone. The chain has TRBV28 and TRBJ1-1; no clear D. The germline V gene has CDR1 MDHEN and CDR2 SYDVKM. V lost 5 bases and J 0 bases, leaving 10 bases between the germline ends. This CDR3 has 14 residues. In nucleotides, the CDR3 is TGTGCCAGCAGTCCACGGGCGGTGAACACTGAAGCTTTCTTT. It encodes CASSPRAVNTEAFF.

The chain uses TRBV30 and TRBJ1-1; D remains ambiguous. The germline V gene encodes CDR1 GTSNPN and CDR2 SVGIG (reference sequence). V lost 2 bases to trimming and J lost 0 bases, with 10 bases between them. CDR3 size: 14 residues. In DNA form, the CDR3 reads TGTGCCTGGAGTTTTTTGCTATTGAACACTGAAGCTTTCTTT. It translates to CAWSFLLLNTEAFF.

The table lists this clone with a few counts. V gene TRBV9 combines with J gene TRBJ2-3, with D unresolved. V lost 7 bases and J lost 6, with 12 bases in between. The CDR3 extends over 12 amino acids. From germline, CDR1 is SGDLS and CDR2 YYNGEE. This CDR3 reads CASGRYADTQYF. CDR3 DNA sequence: TGTGCCAGCGGAAGGTATGCGGATACGCAGTATTTT.